Below, 32 T cell receptor beta chains from the same sample are listed, as sequenced in a study of T cells in Graves' hyperthyroidism and ophthalmopathy. What was amplified from RNA transcripts were TCR beta CDR3 regions. The TCR CDR3 first-round RT-PCR relied on the HTBI primer set. TCRdb itself ran the multiplex PCR reads through MiXCR, one entry per CDR3 protein. The data contain fewer than 900,000 distinct CDR3 sequences, approximately 19% of them singletons. The sequenced material came from blood. These receptor sequences come from a woman aged 45-59 years with Graves' hyperthyroidism that later progressed to Graves' ophthalmopathy.

The chain couples TRBV27 to TRBJ2-6; unclear D gene. Germline V gene lookup returns CDR1 MNHEY and CDR2 SMNVEV (reference sequence). The CDR3 consists of 15 residues. Trimming left V 6 bases short and J 0 bases short, with 9 bases between. The CDR3 reads CASRLLLSGANVLTF. In DNA form, the CDR3 reads TGTGCCAGCAGACTCCTCCTCTCTGGGGCCAACGTCCTGACTTTC.

The V and J genes are TRBV7-3 and TRBJ1-1; D is unresolved. Trimming shortened V by 5 bases and J by 2 bases, and 9 bases separated the two germline ends. The germline gives CDR1 SGHTA, CDR2 FQGTGA. The CDR3 runs to 13 residues. CDR3 DNA: TGTGCCAGCAGCATGACGATAAACACTGAAGCTTTCTTT. Encoded protein: CASSMTINTEAFF.

J is TRBJ1-1 and V is TRBV5-1; TRBD1 aligns across 7 bases. The CDR3 consists of 15 residues. Germline CDR1 and CDR2: SGHRS and YFSETQ. The V gene end was trimmed by 0 bases and the J gene end by 5 bases; junction bases not matched to a gene: 7. The CDR3 spells CASSLAQGVRTEAFF. In DNA form, the CDR3 reads TGCGCCAGCAGCTTGGCGCAGGGGGTAAGGACTGAAGCTTTCTTT.

This clonotype has ten or more counts. The chain is built from TRBV30 and TRBJ2-7; no clear D. V was cut by 3 bases and J by 1 base, with 16 bases left in between. CDR1 is GTSNPN, CDR2 SVGIG, per germline (reference sequence). The CDR3 is made up of 15 amino acids. The chain's CDR3 is CAWRLGIKPSYEQYF. In nucleotides, the CDR3 is TGTGCCTGGAGGCTCGGAATCAAACCGTCCTACGAGCAGTACTTC.

The genes are TRBV5-1 and TRBJ2-5; 13 bases are shared with TRBD2. CDR1 and CDR2 from the germline V gene are SGHRS and YFSETQ. The CDR3 has 18 residues. V gave up 4 bases and J gave up 0 bases; unmatched junction bases: 9. The CDR3 DNA follows: TGCGCCAGCAGCCCCCGACTAGCGGGGGGCCGGTACCAAGAGACCCAGTACTTC. Encoded protein: CASSPRLAGGRYQETQYF. The full variable domain, rest sourced from reference TRBV5-1 and TRBJ2-5, is KAGVTQTPRYLIKTRGQQVTLSCSPISGHRSVSWYQQTPGQGLQFLFEYFSETQRNKGNFPGRFSGRQFSNSRSEMNVSTLELGDSALYLCASSPRLAGGRYQETQYFGPGTRLLVL.

This clonotype was detected only a few times. The rearrangement joins TRBV6-5 to TRBJ1-2; 10 nucleotides align to TRBD1. The V gene end was trimmed by 0 bases and the J gene end by 6 bases; junction bases not matched to a gene: 1. This CDR3 has 14 amino acids. Per germline, CDR1 MNHEY and CDR2 SVGAGI. CDR3 sequence (DNA): TGTGCCAGCAGTTACTCGACAGGGGGCGATGGCTACACCTTC. Residues: CASSYSTGGDGYTF.

This clonotype has only a few counts. V and J are TRBV7-9 and TRBJ2-1, with 9 bases that match TRBD2. From germline, CDR1 is SEHNR and CDR2 FQNEAQ (reference sequence). V dropped 3 bases and J dropped 8; count of bases not matched to a gene: 8. The CDR3 runs to 15 residues. The CDR3 nucleotides are TGTGCCAGCAGCTTTTCGCGGGGGGGCTTCGATGAGCAGTTCTTC. Amino acids: CASSFSRGGFDEQFF.

This clonotype was detected many times. This chain links TRBV3-1 with TRBJ2-3, with unresolved D. This CDR3 has 16 residues. Trimming stripped 0 bases from V and 2 bases from J, with 12 bases between. In germline, CDR1 is LGHDT, CDR2 YNNKEL (reference sequence). CDR3 amino acids: CASSQDRSYATDTQYF. The CDR3 DNA follows: TGTGCCAGCAGCCAAGACAGGTCTTATGCCACAGATACGCAGTATTTT.

This chain links TRBV3-1 with TRBJ1-2; unclear D gene. There are 16 residues in the CDR3. Germline CDR1 reads LGHDT; CDR2 reads YNNKEL (reference sequence). V shed 6 bases and J shed 2 bases, with 19 bases lying between them. The CDR3 DNA sequence: TGTGCCAGCAGTAGTATCCGGGAGCCGAAGAACTATGGCTACACCTTC. Its translation is CASSSIREPKNYGYTF.

This chain joins TRBV14 and TRBJ1-2; 8 positions agree with TRBD1. CDR3 length: 18 amino acids. Germline-derived CDR1 and CDR2 are SGHDN and FVKESK. The junction had 11 bases not matched to a gene; V was cut back by 0 bases and J by 2 bases. In DNA form, the CDR3 reads TGTGCCAGCAGCCAAGACTGGGGACAGGAGGGATTGAACTATGGCTACACCTTC. Its translation: CASSQDWGQEGLNYGYTF.

The table lists this clonotype with many counts. The chain employs TRBV12-3 or TRBV12-4 and TRBJ1-2; D perhaps matches TRBD1 (6 bases). Trimming took off 3 bases at V and 2 bases at J, with 10 bases between the two ends. This CDR3 is 14 amino acids long. CDR3 residues: CASSLGGVNYGYTF. DNA for the CDR3: TGTGCCAGCAGTTTGGGGGGCGTGAACTATGGCTACACCTTC.

This clonotype was seen only a few times. The chain uses TRBV27 and TRBJ2-3; 7 positions agree with TRBD2. This CDR3 has 16 amino acids. Looked up from germline, CDR1 is MNHEY and CDR2 is SMNVEV (reference sequence). Germline trimming cut 3 bases from V and 4 bases from J; bases unmatched to any gene: 10. The CDR3 protein is CASSFTAGHRADTQYF. The CDR3, as DNA: TGTGCCAGCAGTTTCACAGCGGGGCACCGCGCAGATACGCAGTATTTT.

This clonotype was seen many times. The chain links TRBV7-2 to TRBJ2-7; possible D gene TRBD2, 6 bases. Germline loops: CDR1 SGHTA, CDR2 FQGNSA. Trimming stripped 4 bases from V and 2 bases from J, with 12 bases between. This CDR3 region has 14 residues. CDR3 nucleotides: TGTGCCAGCAGCTCGCAGGGCGGGACCTACGAGCAGTACTTC. Its protein product is CASSSQGGTYEQYF. Variable domain in full (rest from reference TRBV7-2 and TRBJ2-7): GAGVSQSPSNKVTEKGKDVELRCDPISGHTALYWYRQSLGQGLEFLIYFQGNSAPDKSGLPSDRFSAERTGGSVSTLTIQRTQQEDSAVYLCASSSQGGTYEQYFGPGTRLTVT.

This clonotype was picked up many times. The chain recombines TRBV7-2 with TRBJ1-5; D possibly corresponds to TRBD1 (6 bases). Germline values: CDR1 SGHTA, CDR2 FQGNSA. Between the trimmed V and J ends, which lost 5 bases and 2 bases, there was a span of 13 bases. This CDR3 is 15 amino acids long. The CDR3 loop reads CASSDLRGGNQPQHF. The DNA of the CDR3 is TGTGCCAGCAGCGACCTCAGGGGAGGCAATCAGCCCCAGCATTTT.

The chain employs TRBV10-2 and TRBJ2-5; 7 positions match TRBD1. The CDR3 is made up of 16 amino acids. Germline V CDR1 and CDR2: WSHSY, SAAADI. V trimming: 5 bases; J trimming: 0 bases; junction bases outside the gene matches: 9. CDR3 DNA: TGCGCCAGCAGTCAAATGACCGGGACAGACCAAGAGACCCAGTACTTC. Translation: CASSQMTGTDQETQYF.

This clonotype has just one count. V and J are TRBV29-1 and TRBJ1-2; D is undetermined. Germline V gives CDR1 SQVTM, CDR2 ANQGSEA. V was trimmed by 3 bases and J by 3 bases, leaving 11 bases between them. This CDR3 has 13 residues. CDR3 in DNA: TGCAGCGTTGACTCTGTACCACACTATGGCTACACCTTC. Amino acid sequence: CSVDSVPHYGYTF. Full variable domain (missing parts from reference TRBV29-1 and TRBJ1-2): SAVISQKPSRDICQRGTSLTIQCQVDSQVTMMFWYRQQPGQSLTLIATANQGSEATYESGFVIDKFPISRPNLTFSTLTVSNMSPEDSSIYLCSVDSVPHYGYTFGSGTRLTVV.

J is TRBJ1-5 and V is TRBV19, with D possibly TRBD1 on 5 matching bases. The CDR3 sequence is 16 residues long. Trimming removed 5 bases from V and 2 bases from J, with 16 bases in between. Germline loops: CDR1 LNHDA, CDR2 SQIVND (reference sequence). The chain's CDR3 is CASSGQGIFGNQPQHF. In DNA, the CDR3 is TGTGCCAGTAGTGGGCAGGGAATATTTGGCAATCAGCCCCAGCATTTT.

The rearrangement links TRBV29-1 to TRBJ2-7; D is unclear. This CDR3 comprises 11 residues. CDR1 and CDR2 (germline): SQVTM, ANQGSEA. V lost 1 base to trimming and J lost 6 bases, with 7 bases between them. The chain's CDR3 is CSVEVLSEQYF. CDR3 nucleotide sequence: TGCAGCGTTGAAGTTTTAAGCGAGCAGTACTTC.

Written as DNA, the CDR3 is TGTGCCAGTAGTATAGATCGGATAGGGCGGACTGAAGCTTTCTTT. Its translation is CASSIDRIGRTEAFF. V and J are TRBV19 and TRBJ1-1; no clear D. V dropped 0 bases and J dropped 5 bases, with 13 bases sitting between them. The CDR3 is 15 amino acids. CDR1 and CDR2 from the germline V gene are LNHDA and SQIVND (reference sequence).

This clonotype came up a few times. The chain is built from TRBV24-1 and TRBJ1-1; tentative D call: TRBD1 (6 bases). Trimming cost V 4 bases and J 12 bases, with 17 bases left between them. There are 13 residues in the CDR3. Germline lookup yields CDR1 KGHDR and CDR2 SFDVKD. The CDR3 reads CATSDADRRDTFF. CDR3 in DNA: TGTGCCACCAGTGACGCCGACAGGAGGGACACTTTCTTT.

This clonotype was detected many times. The chain has TRBV27 and TRBJ1-5; 9 nucleotides align to TRBD1. CDR3 size: 15 residues. Trimming at V came to 5 bases and at J to 6 bases, leaving 8 bases not matched to a gene. Germline V gives CDR1 MNHEY, CDR2 SMNVEV (reference sequence). The CDR3 sequence: CASSTPGQGAQPQHF. The DNA of the CDR3 is TGTGCCAGCAGTACCCCGGGACAGGGAGCTCAGCCCCAGCATTTT.

This clonotype has ten or more counts. V usage is TRBV2 and J usage is TRBJ1-6; D unclear. Between the trimmed V and J ends, which lost 7 bases and 3 bases, there was a span of 7 bases. The CDR3 contains 13 residues. CDR1 SNHLY and CDR2 FYNNEI come from the germline V gene. CDR3 protein: CASNVGYNSPLHF. CDR3 DNA sequence: TGTGCCAGCAATGTTGGCTATAATTCACCCCTCCACTTT. The variable domain in full, with the rest retrieved from reference TRBV2 and TRBJ1-6, is EPEVTQTPSHQVTQMGQEVILRCVPISNHLYFYWYRQILGQKVEFLVSFYNNEISEKSEIFDDQFSVERPDGSNFTLKIRSTKLEDSAMYFCASNVGYNSPLHFGNGTRLTVT.

This rearrangement joins TRBV7-8 to TRBJ1-1; no definite D call. Deletions cut 5 bases from V and 11 bases from J, with 6 bases between. Germline assignment: CDR1 SGHVS and CDR2 FQNEAQ. CDR3 length: 9 amino acids. DNA for the CDR3: TGTGCCAGCAGCCGTGGGGCTTTCTTT. Translated: CASSRGAFF.

This clonotype was observed many times. The rearrangement joins TRBV7-9 to TRBJ1-2; 7 positions agree with TRBD1. The CDR3 has 14 amino acids. From germline, CDR1 is SEHNR and CDR2 FQNEAQ (reference sequence). Trimming removed 2 bases from V and 8 bases from J; junction bases left unmatched: 8. The DNA for the CDR3 is TGTGCCAGCAGCTTACTCGAGGGGGCAGACGGCTACACCTTC. It specifies CASSLLEGADGYTF. Full variable domain (missing parts from reference TRBV7-9 and TRBJ1-2): DTGVSQNPRHKITKRGQNVTFRCDPISEHNRLYWYRQTLGQGPEFLTYFQNEAQLEKSRLLSDRFSAERPKGSFSTLEIQRTEQGDSAMYLCASSLLEGADGYTFGSGTRLTVV.

In its sample, this clonotype was seen many times. The rearrangement joins TRBV12-3 or TRBV12-4 to TRBJ1-1, with 7 bases lining up with TRBD1. J lost 5 bases, V lost 8 bases, and 11 bases had no gene match. The CDR3 has 14 amino acids. The CDR3 reads CASQHGQALTEAFF. Written as DNA, the CDR3 is TGTGCCAGCCAACACGGACAGGCCTTAACTGAAGCTTTCTTT.

There are many counts of this clonotype. The chain joins TRBV5-8 to TRBJ1-1, with D perhaps TRBD1 (5 bases). The CDR3 consists of 14 residues. The germline V gene has CDR1 SGHTS and CDR2 YDEGEE. The V end was cut by 1 base, the J end by 2 bases, with 9 bases between. CDR3: CASSLSGFNTEAFF. The CDR3 coding sequence is TGTGCCAGCAGCTTGTCAGGGTTTAACACTGAAGCTTTCTTT.

About this clonotype itself: This could be a read error, since a much larger clone is one nucleotide away. The rearrangement joins TRBV3-1 to TRBJ1-5; 7 positions match TRBD1. The ends lost 4 bases at V and 4 bases at J; junction bases unmatched: 7. The V gene's germline CDR1 is LGHDT and CDR2 YNNKEL (reference sequence). There are 15 residues in the CDR3. The CDR3 reads CASSRDVTGNQPQHF. CDR3 DNA: TGTGCCAGCAGCCGAGACGTGACAGGGAATCAGCCCCAGCATTTT.

As concerns this clonotype: One end of the junction does not line up with germline, which may come from a read error. The rearrangement uses TRBV5-5 and TRBJ2-3; D is uncertain. This CDR3 has 15 amino acids. Per germline, CDR1 SGHKS and CDR2 YYEKEE (reference sequence). The CDR3 DNA sequence: TGCGCCAGCAGCTTGGCTGTCTCCAGCCCAGATACGCAGTATTTT. Encoded protein: CASSLAVSSPDTQYF.

This clonotype was detected many times. The chain uses TRBV7-9 and TRBJ2-5; D remains ambiguous. In germline, CDR1 is SEHNR, CDR2 FQNEAQ (reference sequence). Between the trimmed V and J ends, which lost 1 base and 5 bases, there was a span of 11 bases. This CDR3 comprises 14 residues. Here the CDR3 DNA reads TGTGCCAGCAGCTTAGGAAGCTTGCAGGAGACCCAGTACTTC. It codes for CASSLGSLQETQYF.

The sample holds a few counts of this clonotype. V is TRBV2 and J is TRBJ1-2; TRBD1 might be the D (6 bases). This CDR3 is 12 amino acids long. The V gene's germline CDR1 is SNHLY and CDR2 FYNNEI. Trimming took 3 bases from V and 7 from J, leaving 9 bases between them. The CDR3 nucleotides read TGTGCCAGCAGTGACTCGGACAGTGGCTACACCTTC. Its protein is CASSDSDSGYTF.

The chain combines TRBV6-1 with TRBJ2-7, with a weak D call TRBD2 (6 bases). Trimming took off 8 bases at V and 3 bases at J, with 11 bases between the two ends. This CDR3 is 12 amino acids long. CDR1 is MNHNS and CDR2 is SASEGT in the germline V gene. In DNA, the CDR3 is TGTGCCAGCTTAGCGGCGGACTACGAGCAGTACTTC. It codes for CASLAADYEQYF.

This clonotype showed up many times. The chain couples TRBV18 to TRBJ1-1; D is ambiguous. This CDR3 has 14 residues. The V end lost 2 bases, the J end lost 2 bases, and 9 bases lay between the germline ends. The germline V gene encodes CDR1 KGHSH and CDR2 LQKENI. For the CDR3, the DNA is TGTGCCAGCTCACCAGTCGACGGAAACACTGAAGCTTTCTTT. Encoded protein: CASSPVDGNTEAFF.